This TCR beta chain stems from a study of T cells in Graves' hyperthyroidism and ophthalmopathy. TCR beta CDR3 regions were amplified from RNA. During a first-round RT-PCR of the TCR CDR3, the HTBI primer set was used. Each CDR3 protein gets one entry after TCRdb re-called the multiplex PCR reads with MiXCR. Among about 330,000 distinct CDR3 sequences, roughly an eighth were seen once, and the ten largest hold around 32%. Germline values: CDR1 DFQATT, CDR2 SNEGSKA (reference sequence). The V and J ends lost 1 base and 0 bases respectively, with 9 bases between them. This CDR3 contains 14 residues. This clonotype was counted at least ten times. The study included ophthalmopathy patients with Clinical Activity Score at least 3, NOSPECS grade at least 4 and duration under 3 months.

Sequencing was done on a sample of blood. The clonotype was recovered from a woman in her forties with Graves' ophthalmopathy. The chain employs TRBV20-1 and TRBJ1-1; D unclear. CDR3 region: CSARGSPMNTEAFF. CDR3 coding DNA: TGCAGTGCTAGAGGGAGTCCAATGAACACTGAAGCTTTCTTT.